These T cell receptor beta chains were read from a single sample in a study of CD8+ T cells in alopecia areata. Clones were sequenced by immunoSEQ multiplex PCR, and TCRdb holds only the in-frame ones, with some missing. The table lists 220,000 or so clones, about 53% of them singletons. The sample was CD4+ T cells sorted from blood, taken at week 0. The receptors stem from a human donor with alopecia areata. The CDR3 runs from the conserved cysteine through the conserved F or W. Each record gives: V gene, J gene, clone size, D gene, CDR3 DNA, CDR3 protein. The D gene is left open where the match is weak. Clone size is not always given. Where it is, it says once, few, many or a class for expanded clones.

TRBV5-4	TRBJ2-7	NA	TRBD2	TGTGCCAGCAGCTTTTCGAGCGGGGGGTTTTACGAGCAGTACTTC	CASSFSSGGFYEQYF
TRBV5-4	TRBJ2-7	NA	NA	TGTGCCAGCAGCTTGAAGGGATCCTACGAGCAGTACTTC	CASSLKGSYEQYF
TRBV2	TRBJ2-3	NA	TRBD2	TGTGCCAGCTCTAGACTAGCGGACAGCACAGATACGCAGTATTTT	CASSRLADSTDTQYF
TRBV29-1	TRBJ2-5	NA	TRBD2	TGCAGCGCCGTGCGACTAGCGGGAGAGACCCAGTACTTC	CSAVRLAGETQYF
TRBV5-1	TRBJ2-7	many	NA	TGCGCCAGCAGCCTTGCCCAGATGCACGATTCCAAGCAGTACTTC	CASSLAQMHDSKQYF
TRBV30	TRBJ1-5	NA	TRBD1	TGTGCCTGGAGTGCTCGAGGACAGGGGGGACGCAATCAGCCCCAGCATTTT	CAWSARGQGGRNQPQHF
TRBV30	TRBJ1-3	few	NA	TGTGCCTGGAGTGGAGGGGCAGGGGATTCTGACACCATATATTTT	CAWSGGAGDSDTIYF
TRBV7-9	TRBJ1-1	NA	NA	TGTGCCAGCACCTTGGATAGGCGGACTGAAGCTTTCTTT	CASTLDRRTEAFF
TRBV7-9	TRBJ2-7	few	TRBD2	TGTGCCAGCAGCTACCGGAGTAGCGGGGAAAACTCCTACGAGCAGTACTTC	CASSYRSSGENSYEQYF
TRBV4-1	TRBJ2-3	NA	NA	TGCGCCAGCCGAGAGAGATATAGCACAGATACGCAGTATTTT	CASRERYSTDTQYF
TRBV30	TRBJ2-7	once	NA	TGTGCCTGGAGGTGGGCTTCCTACGAGCAGTACTTC	CAWRWASYEQYF
TRBV2	TRBJ1-6	NA	NA	TGTGCCAGCAGGGCAGGTCGAAATTCACCCCTCCACTTT	CASRAGRNSPLHF
TRBV7-2	TRBJ2-1	NA	TRBD2	TGTGCCAGCAGGGCCCCCAGGACTAGCTACTACAATGAGCAGTTCTTC	CASRAPRTSYYNEQFF
TRBV2	TRBJ1-1	few	NA	TGTGCCAGCAGTGCTTCCGTCCAGTCTGAAGCTTTCTTT	CASSASVQSEAFF
TRBV11-2	TRBJ1-5	few	NA	TGTGCCAGCAGCTTAGAAGGCGGACGGCAGCCCCAGCATTTT	CASSLEGGRQPQHF
TRBV11-2	TRBJ2-5	NA	NA	TGTGCCAGCAGCCGCGGGACTGGTGAGACCCAGTACTTC	CASSRGTGETQYF
TRBV14	TRBJ1-3	few	NA	TGTGCCAGCAGCCCCCTAACATCCTGGCCGCGGGGCTCTGGAAACACCATATATTTT	CASSPLTSWPRGSGNTIYF
TRBV7-9	TRBJ2-2	few	TRBD2	TGTGCCAGCATCCATACCGGGACTATAAACCCCGGGGAGCTGTTTTTT	CASIHTGTINPGELFF
TRBV4-1	TRBJ2-2	NA	TRBD1	TGCGCCAGCAGCCAAGGAATGGGCAGGGGGCGGGTATCGGGCACCGGGGAGCTGTTTTTT	CASSQGMGRGRVSGTGELFF
TRBV7-9	TRBJ2-1	NA	TRBD2	TGTGCCAGCAGCCCCCTGGGGACTAGCGGAAACAATGAGCAGTTCTTC	CASSPLGTSGNNEQFF
TRBV5-1	TRBJ2-3	NA	NA	TGCGCCAGCAGCTTGGTGGGGCCGACAGATACGCAGTATTTT	CASSLVGPTDTQYF
TRBV4-1	TRBJ2-1	NA	TRBD2	TGCGCCAGCAGCCAAGATCTAGCGGAGACTTACAATGAGCAGTTCTTC	CASSQDLAETYNEQFF
TRBV29-1	TRBJ2-6	NA	NA	TGCAGCGTCGCGGTACACTCGAGCTCTGGGGCCAACGTCCTGACTTTC	CSVAVHSSSGANVLTF
TRBV15	TRBJ2-6	NA	NA	TGTGCCACCAGCACACAGGGTTATGGGGCCAACGTCCTGACTTTC	CATSTQGYGANVLTF
TRBV6-5	TRBJ1-2	NA	NA	TGTGCCAGCAGTTACACCTCACGCTATGGCTACACCTTC	CASSYTSRYGYTF
TRBV19	TRBJ2-2	many	TRBD1	TGTGCCAGTAGTATGGCCCCTTGGACAGGTCACACCGGGGAGCTGTTTTTT	CASSMAPWTGHTGELFF
TRBV29-1	TRBJ1-2	few	NA	TGCAGCGTTCGGGGCAGCAACTATGGCTACACCTTC	CSVRGSNYGYTF
TRBV4-2	TRBJ2-5	NA	TRBD2	TGTGCCAGCAGCTTCGGTAGCGGGAGGGGTCAAGAGACCCAGTACTTC	CASSFGSGRGQETQYF
TRBV6-5	TRBJ1-1	NA	NA	TGTGCCAGCAGTTACTCGAAAGGGAACACTGAAGCTTTCTTT	CASSYSKGNTEAFF
TRBV5-1	TRBJ2-3	NA	NA	TGCGCCAGCAGCTTGGGGGTAGGCAACACAGATACGCAGTATTTT	CASSLGVGNTDTQYF
TRBV7-9	TRBJ2-3	NA	TRBD1	TGTGCCAGCAGCTTTGGACAGGGGGCTACAGATACGCAGTATTTT	CASSFGQGATDTQYF
TRBV2	TRBJ2-1	NA	NA	TGTGCCAGCAGTAGGACGGATGAGCAGTTCTTC	CASSRTDEQFF
TRBV4-1	TRBJ2-1	NA	NA	TGCGCCAGCAGTGGGACCTCCTACAATGAGCAGTTCTTC	CASSGTSYNEQFF
TRBV28	TRBJ2-5	NA	TRBD1	TGTGCCAGCACCAACGCAAGGGACAGGGGGAAAGAGACCCAGTACTTC	CASTNARDRGKETQYF
TRBV4-3	TRBJ2-5	NA	NA	TGCGCCAGCAGCCATGGGGATCCGTGGGCCCTTGGCGGGGAGACCCAGTACTTC	CASSHGDPWALGGETQYF
TRBV9	TRBJ1-2	NA	TRBD1	TGTGCCAGCAGTCCCTCGGGACAGGGTCGCGGCTACACCTTC	CASSPSGQGRGYTF
TRBV18	TRBJ2-1	NA	TRBD2	TGTGCCAGCGTCCAACTAGCGGGGGACCGTGGTGAGCAGTTCTTC	CASVQLAGDRGEQFF
TRBV5-1	TRBJ2-5	NA	TRBD2	TGCGCCAGCAGCTGGTCTAGCGGAGGGGAGACCCAGTACTTC	CASSWSSGGETQYF
TRBV6-5	TRBJ2-3	NA	NA	TGTGCCAGCAGTCTTGGGCAGGGAAACACAGATACGCAGTATTTT	CASSLGQGNTDTQYF
TRBV7-9	TRBJ2-3	NA	TRBD2	TGTGCCAGCCAGAAGCGGGGGAGCACAGATACGCAGTATTTT	CASQKRGSTDTQYF
TRBV5-1	TRBJ2-1	once	NA	TGCGCCAGCAGCTCCAACCCCGGGGCCCACAATGAGCAGTTCTTC	CASSSNPGAHNEQFF
TRBV25-1	TRBJ2-5	NA	TRBD1	TGTGCCAGCAGTGAAGGGACAGTGGGAAAAGAGACCCAGTACTTC	CASSEGTVGKETQYF
TRBV4-1	TRBJ1-2	NA	NA	TGCGCCAGCAAAGGATATGGGGATGGCTACACCTTC	CASKGYGDGYTF
TRBV6-6	TRBJ2-7	NA	TRBD2	TGTGCCAGCGGACTAGCGGGAACACGGAACGAGCAGTACTTC	CASGLAGTRNEQYF